Reported below is one TCR beta chain. The antigen is not known. This entry is derived from a study of identifying expanded T cells in peripheral blood. Method: immunoSEQ multiplex PCR; TCRdb's copy keeps in-frame clones and lacks some. The top ten hold about 3.9% of the sample, which has 91,000 or so clones, 85% to 90% seen once. Whole-study findings and limits: Differentially abundant clones: about 1.2 between replicates, about 16 at about 13 days, 19 to 20 at four. Across healthy donors, higher total template counts meant significantly greater roughly 2-week count variance.

Sequenced material: blood. The source is a person aged 18 to 75 in good health.

The chain's CDR3 is CASSMGTVGMNTEAFF. CDR3 bases: TGTGCCAGTAGTATGGGGACGGTCGGAATGAACACTGAAGCTTTCTTT. This chain connects TRBV19 to TRBJ1-1; tentative D call: TRBD1 (5 bases). The CDR3 has 16 amino acids. Per germline, CDR1 LNHDA and CDR2 SQIVND (reference sequence). The V gene lost 3 bases and the J gene lost 0 bases, with 14 bases spanning the gap.